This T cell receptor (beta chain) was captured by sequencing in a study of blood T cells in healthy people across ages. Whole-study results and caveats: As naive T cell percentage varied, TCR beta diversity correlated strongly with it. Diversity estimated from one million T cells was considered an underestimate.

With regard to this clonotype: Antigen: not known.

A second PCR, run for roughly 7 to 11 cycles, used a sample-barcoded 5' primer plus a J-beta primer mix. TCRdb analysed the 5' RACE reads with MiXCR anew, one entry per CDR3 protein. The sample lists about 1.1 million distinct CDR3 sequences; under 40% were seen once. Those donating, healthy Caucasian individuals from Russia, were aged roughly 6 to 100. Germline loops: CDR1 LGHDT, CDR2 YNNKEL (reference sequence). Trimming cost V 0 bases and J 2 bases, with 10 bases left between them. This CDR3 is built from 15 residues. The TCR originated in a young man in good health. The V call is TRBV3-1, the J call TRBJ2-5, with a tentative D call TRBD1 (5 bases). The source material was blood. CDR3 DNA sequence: TGTGCCAGCAGCCAAGATATTTACAGGCAAGAGACCCAGTACTTC. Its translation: CASSQDIYRQETQYF.